The clone carrying this T cell receptor beta chain showed up many times. The antigen is unknown. This sample's time point: newly diagnosed GD, antithyroid drugs for less than 3 months. Making the TCR library involved RNA that had been extracted from PBMCs. The CDR3 has 15 amino acids. The V and J ends lost 6 bases and 2 bases, in that order; junction bases with no gene match: 7. The V gene's germline CDR1 is SNHLY and CDR2 FYNNEI. The data were obtained in a study of regulatory T cells in long-lasting Graves disease. CDR3 regions were amplified by Arm-PCR using iRepertoire HTBI primers to build TCR beta libraries. From the multiplex PCR reads, TCRdb called clonotypes with MiXCR, one entry per CDR3 protein. This table has about 620,000 distinct CDR3 sequences, around 17% appearing once. Study-wide findings and caveats: Persistent Graves' cases showed lower TCR diversity than newly diagnosed cases.

The sample was also reused in another study, on T cells in Graves' hyperthyroidism and ophthalmopathy.

This TCR was sampled from a woman aged 30 to 39 with Graves disease. J is TRBJ1-5 and V is TRBV2; 7 bases align to TRBD1. The sequences come from peripheral blood mononuclear cells (PBMCs), collected at new diagnosis, from a patient treated with antithyroid drugs. The CDR3 loop reads CASRSRDSGNQPQHF. CDR3 bases: TGTGCCAGCAGAAGCCGGGACAGTGGCAATCAGCCCCAGCATTTT.